Listed below are T cell receptor beta chains from one sample, sequenced in a study of CD8+CD57+ T cells in acquired aplastic anemia. TCRdb re-derived calls from the reads in MiXCR, one entry per CDR3 protein. The sample shows around 220,000 distinct CDR3 sequences, 40% to 60% of them seen only once. The material sequenced was sorted CD4+, CD8+, or CD8+CD57+ T cells (not recorded which) from PBMCs. The receptors originated from a human donor with aplastic anemia. Both conserved end residues are part of each CDR3. The D gene is left open where the match is weak. Only some rows state a clone size, as once, few, many or a class for expanded clones.

NA TRBJ1-6 NA TRBV10-3 CAISVTGPSNSPLHF TGTGCCATCAGTGTTACGGGACCGAGTAATTCACCCCTCCACTTT
NA TRBJ1-1 NA TRBV19 CACITRGGRGTEAFF TGTGCCTGTATCACGCGGGGGGGAAGGGGCACTGAAGCTTTCTTT
NA TRBJ1-3 NA TRBV24-1 CATKHPARASSGNTIYF TGTGCCACCAAACACCCGGCGAGGGCTAGCTCTGGAAACACCATATATTTT
many TRBJ1-1 TRBD1 TRBV7-6 CASSPRQGLMNTEAFF TGTGCCAGCAGCCCACGACAGGGACTTATGAACACTGAAGCTTTCTTT
many TRBJ2-3 NA TRBV7-8 CASSPVGAGTDTQYF TGTGCCAGCAGCCCCGTTGGAGCGGGCACAGATACGCAGTATTTT
many TRBJ1-4 NA TRBV14 CASSPLRVEPNEKLFF TGTGCCAGCAGCCCACTCCGGGTCGAACCAAATGAAAAACTGTTTTTT
many TRBJ1-4 NA TRBV14 CASSHQVLEEKLFF TGTGCCAGCAGCCACCAGGTGTTGGAAGAAAAACTGTTTTTT
NA TRBJ2-3 NA TRBV14 CASSQEEGNRRDTQYF TGTGCCAGCAGCCAAGAGGAAGGGAATCGCAGAGATACGCAGTATTTT
many TRBJ2-7 NA TRBV5-8 CASSLVIGAEQYF TGTGCCAGCAGCTTGGTGATAGGGGCCGAGCAGTACTTC
many TRBJ2-1 TRBD2 TRBV6-1 CASSEVGLNEQFF TGTGCCAGCAGTGAAGTGGGACTAAATGAGCAGTTCTTC
many TRBJ2-5 NA TRBV2 CASRGRKETQYF TGTGCCAGCAGAGGCCGAAAAGAGACCCAGTACTTC
NA TRBJ2-4 NA TRBV25-1 CASSESGYSQNIQYF TGTGCCAGCAGTGAATCAGGGTACAGCCAAAACATTCAGTACTTC
many TRBJ2-7 TRBD1 TRBV2 CASGTGAGEQYF TGTGCCAGCGGGACAGGGGCGGGCGAGCAGTACTTC
few TRBJ2-2 NA TRBV5-1 CASSFLTELFF TGCGCCAGCAGCTTCTTAACGGAGCTGTTTTTT
many TRBJ1-5 NA TRBV4-1 CASSQDQDGPPQPQHF TGCGCCAGCAGCCAAGATCAGGACGGCCCCCCCCAGCCCCAGCATTTT
NA TRBJ1-3 TRBD1 TRBV7-9 CASSLWTGSGNTIYF TGTGCCAGCAGCTTATGGACAGGGAGTGGAAACACCATATATTTT
many TRBJ1-2 NA TRBV5-1 CASSSRPPGVYGYTF TGCGCCAGCAGCTCCCGGCCCCCAGGGGTCTATGGCTACACCTTC
NA TRBJ2-1 TRBD2 TRBV4-1 CASSQGLAGGPGNEQFF TGCGCCAGCAGCCAAGGGCTAGCGGGAGGGCCGGGCAATGAGCAGTTCTTC
NA TRBJ2-7 NA TRBV7-2 CASSQASAEFYEQYF TGTGCCAGCAGCCAGGCGTCAGCCGAGTTCTACGAGCAGTACTTC
few TRBJ2-2 NA TRBV6-1 CASVVAHNINTGELFF TGTGCCAGCGTCGTGGCCCACAATATAAACACCGGGGAGCTGTTTTTT
many TRBJ1-1 NA TRBV12-3/TRBV12-4 CASSFFRGGGAFF TGTGCCAGCAGTTTCTTTCGGGGGGGTGGGGCTTTCTTT
NA TRBJ1-5 TRBD1 TRBV12-5 CAGGLWTGGQPQHF TGTGCTGGTGGTTTGTGGACAGGGGGTCAGCCCCAGCATTTT
many TRBJ1-5 NA TRBV6-1 CASSDDVGVGNQPQHF TGTGCCAGCAGTGATGATGTGGGGGTGGGCAATCAGCCCCAGCATTTT
NA TRBJ1-1 NA TRBV10-1 CASSPGTGQPGEAFF TGCGCCAGCAGCCCCGGGACGGGCCAACCTGGTGAAGCTTTCTTT
NA TRBJ2-7 NA TRBV5-6 CASSLGYGGQDEQYF TGTGCCAGCAGCTTGGGTTACGGGGGGCAAGACGAGCAGTACTTC
many TRBJ1-6 NA TRBV18 CASSPDWSSPLHF TGTGCCAGCTCACCGGACTGGTCATCACCCCTCCACTTT
NA TRBJ2-1 TRBD1 TRBV19 CASSTGGYYEQFF TGTGCCAGCAGTACAGGGGGGTACTACGAGCAGTTCTTC
many TRBJ2-7 TRBD2 TRBV19 CASSWGWEGEQYF TGTGCCAGTAGTTGGGGATGGGAGGGCGAGCAGTACTTC
NA TRBJ2-7 NA TRBV4-3 CASSQAYAYEQYF TGCGCCAGCAGCCAGGCGTATGCCTACGAGCAGTACTTC
NA TRBJ2-7 TRBD1 TRBV9 CASSPRAGGFFSYEQYF TGTGCCAGCAGCCCAAGGGCAGGGGGCTTTTTCTCCTACGAGCAGTACTTC
NA TRBJ2-2 NA TRBV24-1 CATSDSTKNRELFF TGTGCCACCAGTGATTCCACAAAGAACCGGGAGCTGTTTTTT
NA TRBJ2-1 TRBD1 TRBV12-3/TRBV12-4 CASSWDRDTYNEQFF TGTGCCAGCAGTTGGGACAGGGACACCTACAATGAGCAGTTCTTC
NA TRBJ2-7 TRBD1 TRBV6-5 CASRSTGTGMFYEQYF TGTGCCAGCAGATCGACCGGGACAGGGATGTTCTACGAGCAGTACTTC
NA TRBJ1-1 NA TRBV7-3 CASSFGGLNTEAFF TGTGCCAGCAGCTTCGGGGGCTTGAACACTGAAGCTTTCTTT
NA TRBJ1-1 NA TRBV7-2 CASSLARKSAEAFF TGTGCCAGCAGCTTAGCCAGGAAAAGTGCTGAAGCTTTCTTT
many TRBJ1-2 NA TRBV5-1 CASSDFLGGYTF TGCGCCAGCTCAGACTTCCTAGGGGGCTACACCTTC
NA TRBJ1-2 NA TRBV11-3 CASSLGLAYTF TGTGCCAGCAGCTTAGGGTTGGCCTACACCTTC
many TRBJ2-1 NA TRBV9 CASSVFGGGLYEQFF TGTGCCAGCAGCGTCTTTGGGGGGGGCCTCTATGAGCAGTTCTTC
NA TRBJ2-7 NA TRBV15 CATSRDVTTYEQYF TGTGCCACCAGCAGAGATGTGACTACCTACGAGCAGTACTTC
NA TRBJ2-1 TRBD1 TRBV6-6 CASSYGTGIRNERFF TGTGCCAGCAGTTACGGGACAGGGATTCGCAATGAGCGGTTCTTC
many TRBJ1-6 NA TRBV7-2 CASSLREDSPLHF TGTGCCAGCAGCCTACGGGAGGATTCACCCCTCCACTTT